These 12 T cell receptor beta chains were sequenced from one sample in a study of graft-versus-host responses after intestinal transplantation. The repertoire was sequenced with immunoSEQ multiplex PCR; TCRdb's copy has only in-frame clones and lacks some. Among tens of thousands of clones listed, approximately 46% were seen once. The source was alloreactive CD4+ T cells from a mixed lymphocyte reaction culture, collected before intestinal transplant. This sample's subset: CFSE-low proliferating T cells sorted from roughly 6-day pre-transplant mixed lymphocyte reaction (GvH or HvG direction). These receptors all stem from a human patient who received an intestinal transplant.

This clone turned up a few times. J is TRBJ2-3 and V is TRBV6-6, with TRBD2 matching over 9 bases. Germline V gene data show CDR1 as MNHNY and CDR2 as SVGAGI (reference sequence). The CDR3 has 15 amino acids. V shed 7 bases and J 2 bases; nucleotides not matched to a gene: 7. CDR3 DNA: TGTGCCAGCAAACCACTAGCGGGCTCCACAGATACGCAGTATTTT. It encodes CASKPLAGSTDTQYF.

The chain has TRBV5-8 and TRBJ1-6; D possibly corresponds to TRBD1 (6 bases). V lost 5 bases and J 0 bases, leaving 15 bases between the germline ends. This CDR3 contains 17 residues. The germline V gene has CDR1 SGHTS and CDR2 YDEGEE. The DNA for the CDR3 is TGTGCCAGCAGATCCGGACAGCCAAGCTCCTATAATTCACCCCTCCACTTT. Translation gives CASRSGQPSSYNSPLHF. Filled out from reference TRBV5-8 and TRBJ1-6, the complete variable domain reads EAGVTQSPTHLIKTRGQQATLRCSPISGHTSVYWYQQALGLGLQFLLWYDEGEERNRGNFPPRFSGRQFPNYSSELNVNALELEDSALYLCASRSGQPSSYNSPLHFGNGTRLTVT.

A few counts support this clone. This chain uses TRBV19 with TRBJ1-2; no clear D. Between the trimmed V and J ends, which lost 5 bases and 8 bases, there was a span of 15 bases. This CDR3 region has 13 residues. Germline V gene data show CDR1 as LNHDA and CDR2 as SQIVND (reference sequence). In DNA, the CDR3 is TGTGCCAGTAGTCCTCAGGTGCTGAGCGGCTACACCTTC. The encoded protein is CASSPQVLSGYTF. The entire variable domain, with the rest obtained from reference TRBV19 and TRBJ1-2, is as follows: DGGITQSPKYLFRKEGQNVTLSCEQNLNHDAMYWYRQDPGQGLRLIYYSQIVNDFQKGDIAEGYSVSREKKESFPLTVTSAQKNPTAFYLCASSPQVLSGYTFGSGTRLTVV.

The rearrangement joins TRBV9 to TRBJ2-5; tentative D call: TRBD2 (7 bases). This CDR3 comprises 15 residues. In germline, CDR1 is SGDLS, CDR2 YYNGEE. V dropped 0 bases and J dropped 2 bases, with 11 bases sitting between them. CDR3 in amino acids: CASSVVAGAQETQYF. The CDR3 region has the DNA TGTGCCAGCAGCGTAGTCGCGGGGGCGCAAGAGACCCAGTACTTC. The variable domain in full, completed from reference TRBV9 and TRBJ2-5, reads DSGVTQTPKHLITATGQRVTLRCSPRSGDLSVYWYQQSLDQGLQFLIQYYNGEERAKGNILERFSAQQFPDLHSELNLSSLELGDSALYFCASSVVAGAQETQYFGPGTRLLVL.

The chain recombines TRBV10-3 with TRBJ2-5; possible D gene TRBD1, 6 bases. The CDR3 has 12 amino acids. V lost 3 bases and J lost 5, with 7 bases in between. Germline V gene data show CDR1 as ENHRY and CDR2 as SYGVKD. CDR3 sequence: CAISDRGETQYF. CDR3 nucleotides: TGTGCCATCAGTGATAGGGGGGAGACCCAGTACTTC.

There are a few counts of this clone. This sequence joins TRBV27 and TRBJ1-6; D gene uncertain. Germline V gene sequence: CDR1 MNHEY, CDR2 SMNVEV (reference sequence). V lost 8 bases and J 6 bases, leaving 5 bases between the germline ends. The CDR3 runs 11 residues. The chain's CDR3 is CASRGNSPLHF. For the CDR3, the DNA is TGTGCCAGCCGGGGTAATTCACCCCTCCACTTT.

The J gene is TRBJ1-2, the V gene TRBV4-2; maybe TRBD1 (6 bases). The germline gives CDR1 LGHNA, CDR2 YNFKEQ. The CDR3 runs to 15 residues. V gave up 0 bases and J gave up 6 bases, with 14 bases separating them. CDR3 in amino acids: CASSQDWGRGDGYTF. CDR3 nucleotides: TGTGCCAGCAGCCAAGATTGGGGGAGGGGGGATGGCTACACCTTC.

J is TRBJ2-2 and V is TRBV6-6, with 7 positions matching TRBD2. V dropped 0 bases and J dropped 5; count of bases not matched to a gene: 6. The CDR3 loop spans 16 amino acids. Germline CDR1 reads MNHNY; CDR2 reads SVGAGI (reference sequence). CDR3 residues: CASSYSGPGGTGELFF. CDR3 nucleotides: TGTGCCAGCAGTTACTCGGGTCCCGGGGGGACCGGGGAGCTGTTTTTT.

By frequency in the sample, this clone is medium-sized (0.01 to 0.1%). The chain uses TRBV5-1 and TRBJ2-7; tentatively, D is TRBD1 (7 bases). Per germline, CDR1 SGHRS and CDR2 YFSETQ. The CDR3 length is 14 residues. Trimming pared 7 bases from V and 1 base from J, leaving 15 bases between. CDR3 DNA: TGCGCCAGCGCACCCCAGGGGGGTTCCTACGAGCAGTACTTC. Protein sequence: CASAPQGGSYEQYF.

The chain combines TRBV7-2 with TRBJ2-7; TRBD1 aligns across 7 bases. CDR1 is SGHTA, CDR2 FQGNSA, per germline. The CDR3 has 15 residues. V dropped 5 bases and J dropped 0; count of bases not matched to a gene: 7. The CDR3 sequence is CASSDGQVGSYEQYF. In DNA form, the CDR3 reads TGTGCCAGCAGCGACGGACAGGTGGGCTCCTACGAGCAGTACTTC.

V usage is TRBV5-1 and J usage is TRBJ1-2; 8 nucleotides match TRBD1. The CDR3 is 15 amino acids. The germline gives CDR1 SGHRS, CDR2 YFSETQ. With V trimmed by 4 bases and J by 4 bases, 9 bases remained unmatched. For the CDR3, the DNA is TGCGCCAGCAGCCCCTGGGGACAGGATGGCTATGGCTACACCTTC. Amino acids: CASSPWGQDGYGYTF.

The chain is built from TRBV6-1 and TRBJ2-5; 7 bases match TRBD2. The germline gives CDR1 MNHNS, CDR2 SASEGT. Unmatched junction bases numbered 9, after V lost 6 bases and J lost 5 bases. The CDR3 is 14 residues long. The CDR3 DNA is TGTGCCAGCAGAGCGGGACCAGGAGCGGAGACCCAGTACTTC. Translated: CASRAGPGAETQYF.